Shown below are 21 T cell receptor beta chains from a single sample sequenced in a study of cytomegalovirus exposure and HLA in healthy donors (dated by TCRdb to between 2016 and 2019). The method was the immunoSEQ multiplex PCR assay. For the multiplex PCR, a mixture combining 60 forward primers for TCR Vbeta segments and 13 reverse primers for TCR Jbeta segments was used. This is the immuneACCESS table as TCRdb keeps it, with only in-frame sequences that have V and J called. A part of the clones is gone; compared with another copy, unresolved V genes explain less than half, and the rest is unexplained. The sample data list 150,000 to 180,000 clones, and around 80% of these were observed just once. Roughly 4.2% of the sample lies in the top ten. Sample: PBMCs. The receptor set was obtained from a woman aged 40-49 years in good health and CMV-seronegative.

The count of this clone is one. The CDR3 region has the DNA TGTGCCAGCAGCTTAATGGATAGCGCCTACGAGCAGTACTTC. Translating it yields CASSLMDSAYEQYF. The V and J genes are TRBV7-4 and TRBJ2-7; tentative D call: TRBD2 (5 bases). V shed 2 bases and J shed 2 bases, with 10 bases lying between them. The CDR3 runs to 14 residues. Germline-derived CDR1 and CDR2 are SGHVT and SQSDAQ.

This chain connects TRBV6-4 to TRBJ2-2; D is undetermined. The CDR3 sequence is 13 residues long. CDR1 is MRHNA and CDR2 is SNTAGT in the germline V gene. V lost 5 bases, J lost 2 bases, and 6 bases lay in between. CDR3 in amino acids: CASSPLNTGELFF. The CDR3 nucleotides are TGTGCCAGCAGTCCCCTCAACACCGGGGAGCTGTTTTTT.

The V and J genes are TRBV6-5 and TRBJ1-4, with D possibly TRBD1 on 5 matching bases. This CDR3 is 15 amino acids long. Per the germline V gene, CDR1 is MNHEY and CDR2 is SVGAGI. V lost 5 bases and J lost 0, with 10 bases in between. This CDR3 is CASSNQGATNEKLFF. The CDR3 coding sequence is TGTGCCAGCAGTAACCAGGGTGCAACTAATGAAAAACTGTTTTTT.

The chain carries TRBV10-1 and TRBJ2-2; perhaps TRBD1 as D (8 bases). V was shortened by 5 bases and J by 6 bases, with 16 bases between the two germline ends. Per the germline V gene, CDR1 is WNHNN and CDR2 is SYGVQD (reference sequence). There are 15 residues in the CDR3. The CDR3 region has the DNA TGCGCCAGCAGTTCGACAGGGGAGGGTGCCGGGGAGCTGTTTTTT. Amino acids: CASSSTGEGAGELFF.

The rearrangement links TRBV27 to TRBJ2-1; D is undetermined. CDR1 and CDR2 from the germline V gene are MNHEY and SMNVEV (reference sequence). V lost 0 bases and J lost 8, with 17 bases in between. CDR3 size: 16 residues. CDR3 sequence (DNA): TGTGCCAGCAGTTTATCTTCCTGGCTATTGGGCGATGAGCAGTTCTTC. This translates into CASSLSSWLLGDEQFF.

CDR3 protein: CASRPTGGAMTGELFF. DNA for the CDR3: TGTGCCAGCAGGCCCACAGGGGGCGCAATGACCGGGGAGCTGTTTTTT. The chain combines TRBV7-6 with TRBJ2-2, with 9 nucleotides matching TRBD1. In germline, CDR1 is SGHVS, CDR2 FNYEAQ. The CDR3 has 16 amino acids. V was clipped by 6 bases and J by 5 bases; unmatched bases: 10. The complete variable domain, with remaining parts taken from reference TRBV7-6 and TRBJ2-2, reads GAGVSQSPRYKVTKRGQDVALRCDPISGHVSLYWYRQALGQGPEFLTYFNYEAQQDKSGLPNDRFSAERPEGSISTLTIQRTEQRDSAMYRCASRPTGGAMTGELFFGEGSRLTVL.

On this clone: One junction end disagrees with the germline gene, perhaps due to a read error. This chain joins TRBV7-7 and TRBJ2-1, with 14 positions matching TRBD2. Germline assignment: CDR1 SSHAT and CDR2 FNYEAQ (reference sequence). The CDR3 totals 15 residues. CDR3 loop: CASSKGLAGVDEQFF. CDR3 nucleotides: TGTGCTAGCAGCAAGGGACTAGCGGGGGTGGATGAGCAGTTCTTC.

The chain uses TRBV7-8 and TRBJ1-1; the D gene is possibly TRBD1 (6 bases). In germline, CDR1 is SGHVS, CDR2 FQNEAQ. V shed 4 bases and J shed 4 bases, with 16 bases lying between them. The CDR3 totals 15 residues. CDR3 loop: CASSSPTPGATEAFF. DNA for the CDR3: TGTGCCAGCAGCTCACCTACGCCAGGGGCCACTGAAGCTTTCTTT.

V usage is TRBV29-1 and J usage is TRBJ2-1; 10 nucleotides agree with TRBD2. The germline gives CDR1 SQVTM, CDR2 ANQGSEA. The J segment lost 2 bases and the V segment lost 7 bases, leaving 5 bases of the junction unmatched. The CDR3 consists of 14 residues. CDR3 loop: CSAIAGGTYNEQFF. The CDR3 nucleotides are TGCAGCGCCATAGCGGGGGGTACCTACAATGAGCAGTTCTTC.

The rearrangement uses TRBV7-9 and TRBJ2-7, with 9 bases aligning to TRBD1. Per the germline V gene, CDR1 is SEHNR and CDR2 is FQNEAQ (reference sequence). Germline trimming cut 3 bases from V and 2 bases from J; bases unmatched to any gene: 5. This CDR3 contains 15 residues. The DNA of the CDR3 is TGTGCCAGCAGCTTCACGGGACAGGGAACCTACGAGCAGTACTTC. It is translated as CASSFTGQGTYEQYF.

The chain uses TRBV18 and TRBJ1-2; D is perhaps TRBD1 (5 bases). Germline assignment: CDR1 KGHSH and CDR2 LQKENI. V was pared by 3 bases and J by 5 bases, with 16 bases between. There are 15 residues in the CDR3. CDR3 in amino acids: CASSPLVGEFYGYTF. The CDR3 region has the DNA TGTGCCAGCTCACCGTTGGTAGGGGAATTTTATGGCTACACCTTC.

The chain has TRBV30 and TRBJ2-2, with TRBD1 matching 8 bases. This CDR3 region has 16 residues. After removal of 0 bases from V and 5 bases from J, the junction contained 8 bases not matched to a gene. From germline, CDR1 is GTSNPN and CDR2 SVGIG (reference sequence). Written as DNA, the CDR3 is TGTGCCTGGAGTGTAATAGGACAGGGCAGGACCGGGGAGCTGTTTTTT. Protein sequence: CAWSVIGQGRTGELFF.

The chain carries TRBV5-1 and TRBJ1-1; TRBD1 matches 8 bases. The junction had 9 bases not matched to a gene; V was cut back by 0 bases and J by 2 bases. The CDR3 is 17 amino acids. CDR1 is SGHRS, CDR2 YFSETQ, per germline. CDR3 sequence reads: CASSLEAGGAFNTEAFF. The CDR3 DNA reads as TGCGCCAGCAGCTTGGAGGCAGGGGGCGCGTTCAACACTGAAGCTTTCTTT.

The V call is TRBV6-4, the J call TRBJ1-5, with D hard to call. This CDR3 has 12 amino acids. The V end was cut by 3 bases, the J end by 9 bases, with 9 bases between. CDR1 and CDR2 from the germline V gene are MRHNA and SNTAGT. The CDR3 DNA follows: TGTGCCAGCAGTGAAACAGACGGGCCCCAGCATTTT. Its protein is CASSETDGPQHF.

This clone came up a few times. The genes are TRBV6-6 and TRBJ1-5, with TRBD1 matching 7 bases. Germline V gene data show CDR1 as MNHNY and CDR2 as SVGAGI (reference sequence). J gave up 2 bases and V 5 bases, and 9 bases lay outside the gene matches. The CDR3 runs to 16 residues. CDR3: CASSPGQRGGNQPQHF. CDR3 sequence (DNA): TGTGCCAGCAGTCCGGGACAGAGGGGAGGCAATCAGCCCCAGCATTTT.

The chain employs TRBV7-9 and TRBJ1-6, with a possible D match to TRBD1 (5 bases). Per germline, CDR1 SEHNR and CDR2 FQNEAQ (reference sequence). The CDR3 totals 14 residues. V was clipped by 3 bases and J by 7 bases, with 10 bases between them. The CDR3 nucleotides read TGTGCCAGCAGCTTTACTCAGGGAAATTCACCCCTCCACTTT. Amino acids: CASSFTQGNSPLHF.

There are a few counts of this clone. This sequence joins TRBV5-1 and TRBJ1-1, with 7 bases identical to TRBD1. V lost 5 bases, J lost 0 bases, and 10 bases stayed unmatched. The length of the CDR3 is 16 residues. The V gene's germline CDR1 is SGHRS and CDR2 YFSETQ. The CDR3 sequence is CASSPLAGQMNTEAFF. In DNA, the CDR3 is TGCGCCAGCAGTCCCTTGGCGGGACAGATGAACACTGAAGCTTTCTTT.

The V call is TRBV29-1, the J call TRBJ2-7, with D tentatively TRBD1 (5 bases). The length of the CDR3 is 11 residues. V was clipped by 4 bases and J by 5 bases, with 9 bases between them. CDR1 is SQVTM, CDR2 ANQGSEA, per germline. In DNA form, the CDR3 reads TGCAGCGTTGTGGGGCCGGACGAGCAGTACTTC. This translates into CSVVGPDEQYF.

The chain couples TRBV4-2 to TRBJ1-2; tentative D call: TRBD1 (5 bases). This CDR3 comprises 14 residues. In germline, CDR1 is LGHNA, CDR2 YNFKEQ. V shed 1 base and J shed 5 bases, with 11 bases lying between them. The CDR3 loop is CASSQGEGLYGYTF. DNA for the CDR3: TGTGCCAGCAGCCAAGGGGAGGGACTTTATGGCTACACCTTC.

This rearrangement joins TRBV10-1 to TRBJ2-2; D is unresolved. The germline V gene has CDR1 WNHNN and CDR2 SYGVQD (reference sequence). V lost 5 bases and J lost 4, with 14 bases in between. The CDR3 length is 15 residues. In DNA form, the CDR3 reads TGCGCCAGCAGTCGAGGCAGAGTGGGCACCGGGGAGCTGTTTTTT. It is translated as CASSRGRVGTGELFF.

The chain links TRBV2 to TRBJ2-3; a weak D match, TRBD2 (6 bases). Trimming took 6 bases from V and 1 from J, leaving 8 bases between them. The CDR3 runs 13 residues. Germline CDR1 is SNHLY and CDR2 is FYNNEI. The CDR3 sequence is CASSGTGTDTQYF. CDR3 nucleotides: TGTGCCAGCAGCGGGACTGGCACAGATACGCAGTATTTT.